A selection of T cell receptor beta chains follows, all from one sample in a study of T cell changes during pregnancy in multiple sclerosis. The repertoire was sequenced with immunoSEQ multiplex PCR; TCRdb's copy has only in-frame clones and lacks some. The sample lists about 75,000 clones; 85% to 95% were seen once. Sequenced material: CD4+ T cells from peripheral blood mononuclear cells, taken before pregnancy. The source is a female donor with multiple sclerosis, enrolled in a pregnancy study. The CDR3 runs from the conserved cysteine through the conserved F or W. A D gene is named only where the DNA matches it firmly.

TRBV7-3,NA,CASSQNTGYEQYF
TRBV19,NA,CASSPGSSGNTIYF
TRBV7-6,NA,CASSRVAGQPQHF
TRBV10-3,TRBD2,CAISRLAGSSTDTQYF
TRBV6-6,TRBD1,CASSPGTAQFF
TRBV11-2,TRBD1,CASSAGTGGPANTQYF
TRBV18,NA,CASSPTASRSDTGELFF
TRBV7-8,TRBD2,CASSFSGVTDTQYF
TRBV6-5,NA,CASSPKTGGQQYF
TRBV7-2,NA,CASSASFRPVYGYTF
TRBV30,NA,CASTGGRATNYGYTF
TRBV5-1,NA,CASSLGGSGSYEQYF
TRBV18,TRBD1,CASSPETGFEQYF
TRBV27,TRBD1,CASSRTGGYEQYF
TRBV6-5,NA,CASSRTGTNTDTQYF
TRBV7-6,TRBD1,CASSDNRGRLPYEQYF
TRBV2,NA,CASSEEWRGIHGYTF
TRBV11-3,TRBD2,CASSRLRGTNYNEQFF
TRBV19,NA,CASSMWRANTGELFF
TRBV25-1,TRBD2,CASDPGLAGPLGEQYF
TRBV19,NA,CASSMRANPELASEAFF
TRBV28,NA,CASSPVTDTQYF